What follows is one T cell receptor (beta chain) and its context. The sample originates from a study of blood T cell repertoires in COVID-19. The overall study: PBMCs, B-cell-depleted T cells, or T cells were the source of the cDNA or gDNA that made up the material.

Profiling relied on immunoSEQ multiplex PCR, and the TCRdb table lists in-frame clones only, not all of them. The table includes over 250,000 clones, around 87% detected once. This CDR3 contains 19 residues. V trimming: 5 bases; J trimming: 3 bases; junction bases outside the gene matches: 16. The germline gives CDR1 LGHDT, CDR2 YNNKEL (reference sequence). Sequenced material: peripheral blood. This sequence was found in a woman between 45 and 60 years old with acute or convalescent COVID-19. The chain combines TRBV3-1 (or the pseudogene TRBV3-2) with TRBJ1-2; 12 bases align to TRBD1. The CDR3 protein is CASSDPTGTGGDTDYGYTF. CDR3 DNA: TGTGCCAGCAGCGACCCGACCGGGACAGGGGGCGACACGGACTATGGCTACACCTTC.